This TCR beta chain originates from a study of T cell responses to AZD1222 COVID-19 vaccine. Sequencing was performed with immunoSEQ multiplex PCR; in TCRdb, only in-frame clones are kept and a portion is missing. The sample shows under 150,000 clones, 93% of them seen only once. This clone was found a few times. Its specificity is not known. The CDR3 sequence is 15 residues long. V lost 5 bases and J 0 bases, leaving 10 bases between the germline ends. Germline assignment: CDR1 LGHNT and CDR2 FRNRAP. The study's findings and limits: Of spike-specific TCRs, nearly half reportedly target regions left unmutated in variants. Spike was spanned by vaccine-associated CD4 TCRs, which were dominant at 160-218 and 743-854.

V usage is TRBV12-5 and J usage is TRBJ2-2, with D possibly being TRBD2 (5 bases). The origin of this receptor is an adult in good health. Sequencing was performed on peripheral blood, taken on day 0 of AZD1222 vaccination. The chain's CDR3 is CASGPPGANTGELFF. The CDR3 DNA is TGTGCTAGTGGTCCCCCCGGGGCGAACACCGGGGAGCTGTTTTTT.